Listed below are T cell receptor beta chains from one sample, sequenced in a study of naive and memory T cell subsets. TCRdb used MiXCR to reprocess the 5' RACE reads, holding one entry per CDR3 protein. The profile shows about 32,000 distinct CDR3 sequences, over 15% of them singletons. The receptor set was obtained from a female donor in good health. CDR3s include the opening cysteine and the closing phenylalanine or tryptophan. The D gene is left open where the match is weak. Size tells how often a clone was seen (once, few, many) or the class of an expanded clone, and some rows leave it out.

v_gene,d_gene,abundance,j_gene,CDR3aa,CDR3nt
TRBV29-1,NA,few,TRBJ1-5,CSVVGVNQPQHF,TGCAGCGTCGTCGGGGTAAATCAGCCCCAGCATTTT
TRBV12-3/TRBV12-4,NA,NA,TRBJ1-2,CASSSSGGNAGGYTF,TGTGCCAGCAGCTCCTCTGGGGGAAACGCCGGTGGCTACACCTTC
TRBV18,NA,many,TRBJ1-1,CASSPPSGMRVNTEAFF,TGTGCCAGCTCACCACCGAGTGGGATGCGGGTGAACACTGAAGCTTTCTTT
TRBV9,NA,few,TRBJ1-1,CASSHRTENTEAFF,TGTGCCAGCAGCCATAGGACAGAGAACACTGAAGCTTTCTTT
TRBV7-9,NA,NA,TRBJ2-3,CASSSSGQSTDTQYF,TGTGCCAGCAGCTCCTCTGGACAGAGCACAGATACGCAGTATTTT
TRBV9,NA,NA,TRBJ1-2,CASSARQETHYGYTF,TGTGCCAGCAGCGCCCGACAGGAAACGCACTATGGCTACACCTTC
TRBV24-1,NA,many,TRBJ2-3,CATSGPDSDTQYF,TGTGCCACCAGTGGCCCCGATTCGGATACGCAGTATTTT
TRBV20-1,NA,many,TRBJ1-1,CSAREGGRGTGNTEAFF,TGCAGTGCTAGAGAAGGGGGACGGGGAACAGGGAACACTGAAGCTTTCTTT
TRBV29-1,NA,many,TRBJ1-1,CSVGAGGTEAFF,TGCAGCGTTGGGGCAGGTGGCACTGAAGCTTTCTTT
TRBV6-5,NA,medium-sized,TRBJ1-1,CASSGTGRFTEAFF,TGTGCCAGCAGTGGCACCGGCAGGTTCACTGAAGCTTTCTTT
TRBV25-1,NA,NA,TRBJ1-6,CASRSQSNSPLNF,TGTGCCAGCAGGAGTCAGTCCAATTCACCCCTCAACTTT
TRBV6-5,TRBD2,many,TRBJ2-1,CASSYSRLAGTTYNEQFF,TGTGCCAGCAGTTACTCGAGACTAGCGGGGACAACCTACAATGAGCAGTTCTTC
TRBV19,NA,medium-sized,TRBJ1-5,CASSGQPSNQPQHF,TGTGCCAGTAGTGGACAGCCTAGCAATCAGCCCCAGCATTTT
TRBV5-1,NA,NA,TRBJ2-7,CASSSQGYYEQYF,TGCGCCAGCAGTTCACAGGGATACTACGAGCAGTACTTC
TRBV2,NA,NA,TRBJ1-1,CASQGKEAFF,TGTGCCAGCCAGGGAAAGGAAGCTTTCTTT
TRBV20-1,TRBD1,few,TRBJ1-1,CSARAGGRRNTEAFF,TGCAGTGCTAGAGCAGGGGGCAGGAGGAACACTGAAGCTTTCTTT
TRBV12-5,TRBD2,NA,TRBJ2-5,CASGQGGGSGGYQETQYF,TGTGCTAGTGGCCAGGGGGGTGGTAGCGGGGGCTACCAAGAGACCCAGTACTTC
TRBV19,TRBD2,many,TRBJ2-1,CASSLAGVSYNEQFF,TGTGCCAGTAGCCTAGCGGGGGTATCCTACAATGAGCAGTTCTTC
TRBV7-2,TRBD1,NA,TRBJ2-4,CASSLDGTGKNIQYF,TGTGCCAGCAGCTTAGACGGGACAGGAAAAAACATTCAGTACTTC
TRBV18,NA,NA,TRBJ1-1,CASSPRNTEAFF,TGTGCCAGCTCACCACGTAACACTGAAGCTTTCTTT
TRBV27,NA,NA,TRBJ1-2,CASSLSGGNYGYTF,TGTGCCAGCAGTTTATCGGGGGGGAACTATGGCTACACCTTC
TRBV7-9,NA,few,TRBJ1-2,CASSPDFQWALGGYTF,TGTGCCAGCAGCCCCGATTTCCAGTGGGCTCTGGGGGGCTACACCTTC
TRBV29-1,NA,many,TRBJ2-7,CSVDDGAYEQYF,TGCAGCGTTGATGACGGAGCCTACGAGCAGTACTTC
TRBV4-2,TRBD1,few,TRBJ1-1,CASSQGGTGTTEAFF,TGTGCCAGCAGCCAAGGGGGGACAGGGACCACTGAAGCTTTCTTT
TRBV20-1,TRBD1,many,TRBJ1-4,CSATTGGNEKLFF,TGCAGTGCCACGACAGGGGGGAATGAAAAACTGTTTTTT
TRBV20-1,NA,many,TRBJ1-2,CSARDRTATYGYTF,TGCAGTGCTAGAGACCGGACAGCGACATATGGCTACACCTTC
TRBV29-1,TRBD1,many,TRBJ1-6,CSAGQGGSPLHF,TGCAGCGCAGGACAGGGAGGTTCACCCCTCCACTTT
TRBV2,NA,many,TRBJ1-2,CASIGTYGYTF,TGTGCCAGCATTGGGACCTATGGCTACACCTTC
TRBV7-9,TRBD2,many,TRBJ2-1,CASSPWRLAGGLKNNEQFF,TGTGCCAGCAGCCCATGGCGACTAGCGGGGGGCCTTAAGAACAATGAGCAGTTCTTC
TRBV20-1,NA,many,TRBJ2-1,CSARGKVTPHEQFF,TGCAGTGCTAGGGGGAAAGTGACCCCCCATGAGCAGTTCTTC